Each of the 5 T cell receptor beta chains below was sequenced from the same sample in a study of blood T cell repertoires in COVID-19 (dated by TCRdb to the early 2020s). Library construction relied on the immunoSEQ multiplex PCR assay. This is the immuneACCESS table as TCRdb keeps it, with only in-frame sequences that have V and J called. A part of the clones is gone; compared with another copy, unresolved V genes explain less than half, and the rest is unexplained. A total of around 140,000 clones appear in this sample, around nine tenths of them only once. In total, the top ten clones hold more than 9.5% of the sample. The sample was peripheral blood. These TCRs come from a woman between 65 and 79 years old with COVID-19, enrolled during active disease.

The V gene is TRBV5-8, the J gene TRBJ1-2, with D possibly being TRBD1 (6 bases). Germline CDR1 and CDR2: SGHTS and YDEGEE. The length of the CDR3 is 13 residues. Trimming pared 6 bases from V and 12 bases from J, leaving 21 bases between. CDR3 in amino acids: CASNPGTGYVDTF. The CDR3 nucleotides read TGTGCCAGCAACCCGGGAACAGGGTACGTGGACACCTTC.

This rearrangement joins TRBV19 to TRBJ1-2; 7 bases agree with TRBD1. CDR3 length: 14 residues. The J segment lost 5 bases and the V segment lost 7 bases, leaving 10 bases of the junction unmatched. Germline CDR1 LNHDA, CDR2 SQIVND (reference sequence). CDR3 nucleotides: TGTGCCAGTACCCCCGGGACAGAATTTTATGGCTACACCTTC. It yields the protein CASTPGTEFYGYTF.

The chain recombines TRBV28 with TRBJ1-5; 9 bases are shared with TRBD1. Germline CDR1 and CDR2: MDHEN and SYDVKM. The trim removed 8 bases at V and 4 bases at J, leaving 6 bases unmatched. CDR3 length equals 14 residues. The CDR3 DNA is TGTGCCAGCGGATTGACAGGGGGGAATCAGCCCCAGCATTTT. This encodes CASGLTGGNQPQHF.

V is TRBV14 and J is TRBJ2-1; TRBD2 matches 14 bases. The CDR3 is made up of 19 amino acids. Germline CDR1 SGHDN, CDR2 FVKESK. Germline trimming cut 0 bases from V and 4 bases from J; bases unmatched to any gene: 8. The CDR3 loop is CASSQDRTSGGSWYNEQFF. CDR3 sequence (DNA): TGTGCCAGCAGCCAAGATCGGACTAGCGGGGGGTCGTGGTACAATGAGCAGTTCTTC.

This clone has a handful of counts. This chain connects TRBV7-6 to TRBJ2-5; D remains ambiguous. Germline V gene sequence: CDR1 SGHVS, CDR2 FNYEAQ. V was shortened by 5 bases and J by 2 bases, with 9 bases between the two germline ends. The CDR3 has 13 residues. DNA for the CDR3: TGTGCCAGCAGCCCCCGGTTGCAAGAGACCCAGTACTTC. Translating it yields CASSPRLQETQYF.